Shown below are 5 T cell receptor beta chains from a single sample sequenced in a study of OX40 agonist ivuxolimab in advanced cancers. Sequencing used immunoSEQ multiplex PCR; TCRdb keeps in-frame clones, though not all of them. Found here are 59,000 or so clones, around 82% of them singletons; the top ten hold more than 3.5%. Sequencing used CD4+ or CD8+ T cells sorted from blood, obtained in a trial of the OX40 agonist ivuxolimab. The receptor source for this set is an adult with an advanced solid tumor such as melanoma, head and neck, liver or kidney cancer.

The gene calls are TRBV14 and TRBJ2-2; the match to TRBD2 covers 7 bases. CDR1 SGHDN and CDR2 FVKESK come from the germline V gene. Losses at the gene ends were 4 bases for V and 3 bases for J; bases not matched to a gene: 5. The CDR3 extends over 15 amino acids. Here the CDR3 DNA reads TGTGCCAGCAGCCCACCCGGGGGGTACACCGGGGAGCTGTTTTTT. Translating it yields CASSPPGGYTGELFF.

There are a few counts of this clone. The chain carries TRBV6-5 and TRBJ2-3; 7 bases are shared with TRBD2. CDR1 is MNHEY and CDR2 is SVGAGI in the germline V gene. The CDR3 is 15 residues long. The junction had 6 bases not matched to a gene; V was cut back by 0 bases and J by 6 bases. In DNA form, the CDR3 reads TGTGCCAGCAGTTACTCACTAGCGCGGGCCGATACGCAGTATTTT. Translating it yields CASSYSLARADTQYF.

CDR3 nucleotide sequence: TGTGCCAGCCGGGGACCCCCCCAAGAGACCCAGTACTTC. Translating gives CASRGPPQETQYF. The rearrangement uses TRBV6-5 and TRBJ2-5; D is perhaps TRBD1 or TRBD2 (5 bases each). V was shortened by 8 bases and J by 1 base, with 11 bases between the two germline ends. This CDR3 has 13 residues. Per the germline V gene, CDR1 is MNHEY and CDR2 is SVGAGI.

The CDR3: CAWSVEEGRGSNTGELFF. The CDR3 DNA reads TGTGCCTGGAGTGTAGAAGAGGGTAGGGGTTCGAACACCGGGGAGCTGTTTTTT. The V and J genes are TRBV30 and TRBJ2-2, with D perhaps assigned TRBD1 or TRBD2 (5 bases each). V was cut by 0 bases and J by 0 bases, with 17 bases left in between. This CDR3 has 18 residues. CDR1 and CDR2 from the germline V gene are GTSNPN and SVGIG (reference sequence).

This rearrangement joins TRBV5-1 to TRBJ1-1; D is unclear. The CDR3 has 13 amino acids. Trimming shortened V by 0 bases and J by 5 bases, and 8 bases separated the two germline ends. Germline CDR1 reads SGHRS; CDR2 reads YFSETQ. In DNA, the CDR3 is TGCGCCAGCAGCTTGGAGGGCAGAACTGAAGCTTTCTTT. Its translation is CASSLEGRTEAFF.